Listed below are T cell receptor beta chains from one sample, sequenced in a study of blood T cell repertoires in COVID-19. Here immunoSEQ multiplex PCR was the method, and the copy in TCRdb shows in-frame clones only, minus some. The sample consists of more than 90,000 clones, about 81% of them appearing once. Sequences were obtained from peripheral blood. The origin of the receptors is a man older than 75 with acute or convalescent COVID-19. Both conserved end residues are part of each CDR3. The order of the fields is D gene, J gene, CDR3 length, clone size, V gene, CDR3 protein, CDR3 DNA. The D gene is left open where the match is weak. Only some rows state a clone size, as once, few, many or a class for expanded clones.

- | TRBJ1-1 | 13 | - | TRBV14 | CASSRTVNTEAFF | TGTGCCAGCAGCCGGACAGTTAACACTGAAGCTTTCTTT
TRBD2 | TRBJ2-5 | 14 | - | TRBV5-6 | CASSFYSGAETQYF | TGTGCCAGCAGCTTCTATAGCGGGGCGGAGACCCAGTACTTC
- | TRBJ2-7 | 14 | - | TRBV18 | CASSPTGQSYEQYF | TGTGCCAGCTCACCGACCGGACAGTCCTACGAGCAGTACTTC
TRBD1 | TRBJ1-2 | 14 | few | TRBV6-2/TRBV6-3 | CASSPTGMGYGYTF | TGTGCCAGCAGCCCGACAGGGATGGGCTATGGCTACACCTTC
TRBD1 | TRBJ1-5 | 15 | - | TRBV6-6 | CASSTSGTDNQPQHF | TGTGCCAGCAGTACTTCCGGGACAGACAATCAGCCCCAGCATTTT
TRBD1 | TRBJ1-2 | 12 | - | TRBV6-1 | CASSFEQGGYTF | TGTGCCAGCAGTTTCGAACAGGGGGGCTACACCTTC
TRBD1 | TRBJ1-4 | 15 | - | TRBV3-1/TRBV3-2 | CASSQRTGSMEKLFF | TGTGCCAGCAGCCAACGGACAGGGTCAATGGAAAAACTGTTTTTT
TRBD1 | TRBJ1-5 | 16 | few | TRBV6-5 | CASSSDRGLPNQPQHF | TGTGCCAGCAGTTCGGACAGGGGCCTACCCAATCAGCCCCAGCATTTT
TRBD1 | TRBJ1-6 | 16 | - | TRBV6-2/TRBV6-3 | CASSPRTGKANSPLHF | TGTGCCAGCAGCCCTAGGACAGGGAAGGCCAATTCACCCCTCCACTTT
- | TRBJ1-1 | 11 | - | TRBV23-1 | CASSQRVCAFF | TGCGCCAGCAGTCAGCGGGTCTGCGCTTTCTTT
- | TRBJ1-5 | 13 | - | TRBV12-3/TRBV12-4 | CASSTQGDQPQHF | TGTGCCAGCAGTACCCAGGGCGATCAGCCCCAGCATTTT
TRBD1 | TRBJ1-3 | 14 | - | TRBV19 | CASTIGTAGNTIYF | TGTGCCAGTACCATAGGGACAGCCGGAAACACCATATATTTT
- | TRBJ1-5 | 15 | - | TRBV6-5 | CASTTDRSGNQPQHF | TGTGCCAGCACCACAGACAGGTCTGGCAATCAGCCCCAGCATTTT
TRBD2 | TRBJ2-3 | 15 | - | TRBV5-1 | CASSLLATSTDTQYF | TGCGCCAGCAGCTTACTAGCGACTAGCACAGATACGCAGTATTTT
- | TRBJ1-4 | 15 | - | TRBV7-9 | CASSFPGSTNEKLFF | TGTGCCAGCAGCTTCCCGGGATCAACTAATGAAAAACTGTTTTTT
TRBD1 | TRBJ1-6 | 18 | - | TRBV7-2 | CASSDPGGQGRGASPLHF | TGTGCCAGCAGCGACCCCGGGGGACAGGGAAGGGGAGCTTCACCCCTCCACTTT
- | TRBJ1-5 | 13 | few | TRBV6-1 | CASSEGSGQPQHF | TGTGCCAGCAGTGAAGGTAGTGGTCAGCCCCAGCATTTT
TRBD1 | TRBJ1-5 | 15 | - | TRBV28 | CASRGQGRSNQPQHF | TGTGCCAGCCGGGGACAGGGCCGTAGCAATCAGCCCCAGCATTTT
TRBD1 | TRBJ2-3 | 18 | - | TRBV19 | CASSTTDLWTGGEDTQYF | TGTGCCAGTAGTACCACCGACCTATGGACAGGGGGCGAAGATACGCAGTATTTT
- | TRBJ2-3 | 14 | - | TRBV7-2 | CASSVRQRTDTQYF | TGTGCCAGCAGCGTTAGACAGCGCACAGATACGCAGTATTTT
- | TRBJ1-4 | 14 | - | TRBV7-9 | CASQGRERSEKLFF | TGTGCCAGCCAGGGTCGGGAGCGCTCTGAAAAACTGTTTTTT
- | TRBJ2-6 | 15 | - | TRBV5-1 | CASSEIPSGANVLTF | TGCGCCAGCAGCGAGATTCCCTCTGGGGCCAACGTCCTGACTTTC
TRBD1 | TRBJ1-2 | 17 | - | TRBV30 | CAWSGWVRGEAREGYTF | TGTGCCTGGAGTGGATGGGTCAGGGGGGAAGCCAGAGAGGGCTACACCTTC
- | TRBJ2-5 | 14 | - | TRBV15 | CATSRDVLGETQYF | TGTGCCACCAGCAGAGATGTCCTCGGAGAGACCCAGTACTTC
TRBD2 | TRBJ2-3 | 18 | - | TRBV5-1 | CASSLGAGTRAVTDTQYF | TGCGCCAGCAGCTTGGGCGCCGGGACTAGAGCTGTCACAGATACGCAGTATTTT
- | TRBJ2-5 | 14 | - | TRBV11-2 | CASSVTRGKETQYF | TGTGCCAGCAGCGTCACCCGGGGGAAAGAGACCCAGTACTTC
- | TRBJ1-4 | 15 | - | TRBV9 | CASSALPGNGEKLFF | TGTGCCAGCAGCGCCCTTCCGGGTAATGGCGAAAAACTGTTTTTT
TRBD1 | TRBJ1-2 | 15 | - | TRBV18 | CASSPQGARYYGYTF | TGTGCCAGCTCACCACAGGGGGCGCGGTACTATGGCTACACCTTC
- | TRBJ1-1 | 13 | - | TRBV28 | CASITQGNTEAFF | TGTGCCAGCATCACCCAGGGGAACACTGAAGCTTTCTTT
- | TRBJ1-1 | 14 | - | TRBV9 | CASSRLGVNTEAFF | TGTGCCAGCAGTCGCCTTGGAGTGAACACTGAAGCTTTCTTT
- | TRBJ2-7 | 11 | - | TRBV11-2 | CASNGHVEQYF | TGTGCCAGCAACGGACATGTGGAGCAGTACTTC
TRBD1 | TRBJ2-1 | 15 | - | TRBV10-1 | CASSEPGTGRNEQFF | TGCGCCAGCAGTGAGCCCGGGACAGGGCGAAATGAGCAGTTCTTC
- | TRBJ2-7 | 15 | - | TRBV9 | CASSVEAGSSYEQYF | TGTGCCAGCAGCGTAGAGGCGGGAAGCTCCTACGAGCAGTACTTC
- | TRBJ2-3 | 16 | - | TRBV5-1 | CASSPSDRSSTDTQYF | TGCGCCAGCAGCCCTTCAGACAGGTCAAGCACAGATACGCAGTATTTT
TRBD2 | TRBJ2-1 | 15 | few | TRBV7-8 | CASSLTSGGVNEQFF | TGTGCCAGCAGCCTGACTAGCGGGGGGGTTAATGAGCAGTTCTTC
- | TRBJ1-1 | 13 | - | TRBV30 | CAWSGGGRTEAFF | TGTGCCTGGAGTGGGGGGGGGCGCACTGAAGCTTTCTTT
- | TRBJ1-5 | 14 | few | TRBV19 | CASSMRREGQPQHF | TGTGCCAGTAGTATGCGCAGGGAGGGCCAGCCCCAGCATTTT
- | TRBJ2-2 | 13 | few | TRBV19 | CASSGSYTGELFF | TGTGCCAGTAGTGGGAGTTACACCGGGGAGCTGTTTTTT
- | TRBJ1-6 | 15 | - | TRBV19 | CASSIGIGHNSPLHF | TGTGCCAGTAGTATAGGGATTGGGCACAATTCACCCCTCCACTTT
TRBD1 | TRBJ1-2 | 14 | - | TRBV5-1 | CASSPGQGAYGYTF | TGCGCCAGCAGCCCGGGACAGGGGGCCTATGGCTACACCTTC
- | TRBJ1-5 | 13 | - | TRBV18 | CASTEGGNQPQHF | TGTGCCAGCACAGAGGGGGGCAATCAGCCCCAGCATTTT
- | TRBJ2-7 | 12 | few | TRBV19 | CASSTGSHEQYF | TGTGCCAGTAGTACAGGGTCCCACGAGCAGTACTTC